A single TCR beta chain is shown here with its context. What it recognizes is unknown. Germline V gene sequence: CDR1 MDHEN, CDR2 SYDVKM. The CDR3 loop spans 14 amino acids. Between the trimmed V and J ends, which lost 5 bases and 3 bases, there was a span of 14 bases. The TCR beta cDNA libraries carried unique molecular identifiers. Once roughly 0.9 to 11 million T cells were used, approximately 520,000 cDNA molecules resulted. TCRdb re-called the PCR reads with MiXCR, one entry per CDR3 protein. The sample contains hundreds of thousands of distinct CDR3 sequences, less than 35% of which appear only once. The data originate from a study of post-analysis software for immune sequencing data. Study-level information: Relapsing-remitting, secondary progressive and progressive-relapsing courses of multiple sclerosis were included. Study outcomes and limitations: Elevated frequency relative to controls characterized roughly 5 TRBV segments in patients, TRBV5-6, TRBV5-1 and TRBV20-1 among them. Normalized Chao1 diversity was significantly reduced in patients versus controls. Samples made in the same batch grouped tightly together by F measure.

The specimen was blood. The receptor comes from a girl aged 5 to 17 with multiple sclerosis. The J gene is TRBJ2-7, the V gene TRBV28, with no clear D. CDR3 loop: CASSTRRTIYEQYF. In DNA, the CDR3 is TGTGCCAGCAGTACCCGACGGACGATCTACGAGCAGTACTTC.